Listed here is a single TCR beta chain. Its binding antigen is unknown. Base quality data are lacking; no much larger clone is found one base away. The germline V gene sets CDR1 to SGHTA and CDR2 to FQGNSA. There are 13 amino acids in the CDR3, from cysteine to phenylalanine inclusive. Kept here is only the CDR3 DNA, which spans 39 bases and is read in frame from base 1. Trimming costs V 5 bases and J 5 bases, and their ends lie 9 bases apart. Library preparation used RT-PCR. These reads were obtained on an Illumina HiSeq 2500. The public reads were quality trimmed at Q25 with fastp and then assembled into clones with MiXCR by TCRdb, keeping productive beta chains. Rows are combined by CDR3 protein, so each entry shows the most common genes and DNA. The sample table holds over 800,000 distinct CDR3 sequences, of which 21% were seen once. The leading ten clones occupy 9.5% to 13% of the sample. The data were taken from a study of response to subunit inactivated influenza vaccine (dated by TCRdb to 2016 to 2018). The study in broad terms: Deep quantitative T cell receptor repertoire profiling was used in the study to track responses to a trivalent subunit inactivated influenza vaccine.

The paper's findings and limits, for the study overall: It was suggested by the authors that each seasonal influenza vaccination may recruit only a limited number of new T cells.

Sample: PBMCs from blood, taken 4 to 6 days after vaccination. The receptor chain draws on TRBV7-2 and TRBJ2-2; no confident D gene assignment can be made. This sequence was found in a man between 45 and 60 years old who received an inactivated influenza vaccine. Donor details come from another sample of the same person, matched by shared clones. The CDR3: CASSPRETGELFF. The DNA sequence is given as TGTGCCAGCAGCCCCAGAGAAACCGGGGAGCTGTTTTTT.